This TCR beta chain was captured in a study of T cell changes during pregnancy in multiple sclerosis. The V end lost 2 bases, the J end lost 9 bases, and 8 bases lay between the germline ends. The V gene's germline CDR1 is LNHDA and CDR2 SQIVND (reference sequence). The CDR3 totals 12 residues. Profiled with immunoSEQ multiplex PCR; TCRdb holds only in-frame clones, not every one. Of some 83,000 clones in the sample, around 93% were seen once. The TCR comes from a female donor in good health, serving as a control in a pregnancy study. Some clones in this sample may be carry-over from other donors' samples. The specimen comprised PBMCs, sampled in the first trimester of pregnancy. The chain combines TRBV19 with TRBJ2-1; D call uncertain. This CDR3 reads CASSIQSSEQFF. In DNA, the CDR3 is TGTGCCAGTAGTATACAGTCAAGTGAGCAGTTCTTC.